Sequencing of this TCR beta chain was carried out in a study of blood T cell repertoires in COVID-19. About the research overall: Donors in the United States, Italy and Spain gave samples during acute or convalescent COVID-19.

V lost 3 bases and J lost 3, with 9 bases in between. CDR3 length: 13 amino acids. CDR1 is KGHSH, CDR2 LQKENI, per germline. The age range of participants was about 18 to 89 years, with residence in more than 20 US areas. Clinical history as reported by participants underpinned cohort assignment. TCRdb's table, derived via immunoSEQ multiplex PCR, lists solely in-frame clones and lacks some. The repertoire consists of about 280,000 clones, with more than 70% occurring once and the leading ten covering around 2%. The source is a woman in her sixties or seventies in a cohort exposed to, infected with or recovered from COVID-19 (not recorded which). The rearrangement joins TRBV18 to TRBJ2-7; the D gene is possibly TRBD1 (5 bases). The sequencing sample was made of PBMCs or T cells enriched from blood (not recorded which). The CDR3 DNA sequence: TGTGCCAGCTCACCGGGGCCAAGCTACGAGCAGTACTTC. Translating gives CASSPGPSYEQYF.